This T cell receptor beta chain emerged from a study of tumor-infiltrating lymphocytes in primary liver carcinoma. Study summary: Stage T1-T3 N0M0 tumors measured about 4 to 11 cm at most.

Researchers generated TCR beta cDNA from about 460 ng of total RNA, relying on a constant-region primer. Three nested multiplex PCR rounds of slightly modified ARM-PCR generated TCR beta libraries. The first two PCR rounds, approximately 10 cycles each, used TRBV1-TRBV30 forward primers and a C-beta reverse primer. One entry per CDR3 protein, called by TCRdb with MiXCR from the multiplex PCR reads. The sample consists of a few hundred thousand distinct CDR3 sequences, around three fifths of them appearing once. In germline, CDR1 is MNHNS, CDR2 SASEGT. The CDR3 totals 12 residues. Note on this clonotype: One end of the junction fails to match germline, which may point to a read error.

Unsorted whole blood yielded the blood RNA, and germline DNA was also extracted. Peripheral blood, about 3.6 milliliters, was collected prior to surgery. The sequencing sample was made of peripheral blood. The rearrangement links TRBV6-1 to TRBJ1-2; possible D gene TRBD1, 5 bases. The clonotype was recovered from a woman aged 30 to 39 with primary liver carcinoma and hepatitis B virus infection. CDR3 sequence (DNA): TGTGCCAACAGTGAAGGGGATAATGGCTATACCTTC. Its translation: CANSEGDNGYTF.